Each of the 21 T cell receptor beta chains below was sequenced from the same sample in a study of blood T cell repertoires in COVID-19. The repertoire was sequenced with immunoSEQ multiplex PCR; TCRdb's copy has only in-frame clones and lacks some. This repertoire shows 150,000 to 200,000 clones, roughly 80% found once; its top ten account for around a sixth. Material for sequencing was PBMCs or T cells enriched from blood (not recorded which). The receptors were gathered from a woman in her 50s who had recovered from COVID-19.

The V and J genes are TRBV25-1 and TRBJ1-1; D is unclear. Trimming took off 1 base at V and 0 bases at J, with 9 bases between the two ends. CDR1 MGHDK and CDR2 SYGVNS come from the germline V gene. The CDR3 loop spans 15 amino acids. CDR3 bases: TGTGCCAGCAGTGAATTAGAGGGCTTGAACACTGAAGCTTTCTTT. Its translation: CASSELEGLNTEAFF.

The chain combines TRBV4-2 with TRBJ2-7; 11 nucleotides line up with TRBD2. The ends lost 0 bases at V and 2 bases at J; junction bases unmatched: 6. Looked up from germline, CDR1 is LGHNA and CDR2 is YNFKEQ. This CDR3 is built from 17 residues. The CDR3 DNA reads as TGTGCCAGCAGCCAAGAAATAGCGGGAGGGGGAACCTACGAGCAGTACTTC. This codes for CASSQEIAGGGTYEQYF.

In its sample, this clone was seen once. Other DNA sequences in this sample translate to the same CDR3. V is TRBV7-9 and J is TRBJ1-1; TRBD1 matches 9 bases. Germline V gives CDR1 SEHNR, CDR2 FQNEAQ (reference sequence). V lost 5 bases and J lost 4; bases outside the gene matches: 2. The CDR3 is 13 amino acids. The CDR3 is CASSAQGATEAFF. CDR3 sequence (DNA): TGTGCCAGCAGCGCACAGGGGGCCACTGAAGCTTTCTTT.

This clone has a handful of counts. J is TRBJ2-7 and V is TRBV5-5; TRBD2 might be the D (6 bases). This CDR3 contains 12 residues. The germline V gene encodes CDR1 SGHKS and CDR2 YYEKEE (reference sequence). The V and J ends lost 3 bases and 6 bases respectively, with 10 bases between them. The CDR3 spells CASSSGVGEQYF. In DNA form, the CDR3 reads TGTGCCAGCAGCTCGGGAGTTGGCGAGCAGTACTTC. The entire variable domain, with the rest obtained from reference TRBV5-5 and TRBJ2-7, is as follows: DAGVTQSPTHLIKTRGQQVTLRCSPISGHKSVSWYQQVLGQGPQFIFQYYEKEERGRGNFPDRFSARQFPNYSSELNVNALLLGDSALYLCASSSGVGEQYFGPGTRLTVT.

This clone appeared a single time. The V gene is TRBV29-1, the J gene TRBJ1-5; D possibly corresponds to TRBD1 (6 bases). The CDR3 loop spans 14 amino acids. Looked up from germline, CDR1 is SQVTM and CDR2 is ANQGSEA. V lost 5 bases, J lost 2 bases, and 13 bases lay in between. CDR3 sequence reads: CSVLEQGGNQPQHF. The CDR3 DNA sequence: TGCAGCGTTTTAGAACAGGGAGGCAATCAGCCCCAGCATTTT.

The gene calls are TRBV30 and TRBJ1-2; 10 bases agree with TRBD1. The CDR3 covers 12 residues. Germline assignment: CDR1 GTSNPN and CDR2 SVGIG (reference sequence). The V segment lost 8 bases and the J segment 6 bases; nucleotides outside the gene matches: 6. The CDR3 protein is CASDRGRHGYTF. The CDR3 DNA is TGTGCCAGTGACAGGGGGCGGCATGGCTACACCTTC.

J is TRBJ1-2 and V is TRBV7-6, with unresolved D. The V end was cut by 5 bases, the J end by 4 bases, with 20 bases between. CDR3 length equals 16 residues. Germline CDR1 and CDR2: SGHVS and FNYEAQ. CDR3 sequence: CASSLGGGGNPYGYTF. The DNA of the CDR3 is TGTGCCAGCAGCCTGGGTGGAGGAGGGAACCCCTATGGCTACACCTTC.

V gene TRBV7-2 combines with J gene TRBJ2-1; 7 bases are shared with TRBD2. Germline V gene lookup returns CDR1 SGHTA and CDR2 FQGNSA. This CDR3 spans 20 amino acids. V gave up 0 bases and J gave up 5 bases; unmatched junction bases: 19. In DNA, the CDR3 is TGTGCCAGCAGCTTAGCGGGGGACTTGGCGGGAGAGCTACCAGACAATGAGCAGTTCTTC. It encodes CASSLAGDLAGELPDNEQFF. Based on the CDR3 plus reference TRBV7-2 and TRBJ2-1, the full variable domain is GAGVSQSPSNKVTEKGKDVELRCDPISGHTALYWYRQSLGQGLEFLIYFQGNSAPDKSGLPSDRFSAERTGGSVSTLTIQRTQQEDSAVYLCASSLAGDLAGELPDNEQFFGPGTRLTVL.

This clone was seen a handful of times. V usage is TRBV28 and J usage is TRBJ1-5; D is possibly TRBD1 (5 bases). Germline lookup yields CDR1 MDHEN and CDR2 SYDVKM. V gave up 6 bases and J gave up 3 bases, with 9 bases separating them. CDR3 length equals 13 residues. The CDR3 region is CASSGGINQPQHF. For the CDR3, the DNA is TGTGCCAGCAGCGGGGGAATCAATCAGCCCCAGCATTTT.

The chain is built from TRBV2 and TRBJ2-7; the D gene is possibly TRBD2 (5 bases). Germline CDR1 is SNHLY and CDR2 is FYNNEI. This CDR3 is built from 13 residues. V was shortened by 4 bases and J by 5 bases, with 12 bases between the two germline ends. The CDR3 coding sequence is TGTGCCAGCAGTGCGGAGGCCCGGGACGAGCAGTACTTC. Protein: CASSAEARDEQYF.

The chain recombines TRBV19 with TRBJ2-3; the match to TRBD2 covers 11 bases. Germline V gives CDR1 LNHDA, CDR2 SQIVND (reference sequence). V was pared by 5 bases and J by 1 base, with 8 bases of the junction left unmatched. The CDR3 consists of 17 residues. CDR3 protein: CASSSPFSGRGTDTQYF. The CDR3 bases are TGTGCCAGTAGTTCTCCCTTTAGCGGGAGGGGCACAGATACGCAGTATTTT. The whole variable domain, remainder taken from reference TRBV19 and TRBJ2-3, is DGGITQSPKYLFRKEGQNVTLSCEQNLNHDAMYWYRQDPGQGLRLIYYSQIVNDFQKGDIAEGYSVSREKKESFPLTVTSAQKNPTAFYLCASSSPFSGRGTDTQYFGPGTRLTVL.

This chain joins TRBV15 and TRBJ2-1; possibly TRBD1 for D (6 bases). CDR3 length: 18 amino acids. Germline lookup yields CDR1 LNHNV and CDR2 YYDKDF (reference sequence). The V end was cut by 5 bases, the J end by 7 bases, with 27 bases between. This chain's CDR3 is CATSPRGGIAVGRNEQFF. The CDR3, as DNA: TGTGCCACCAGCCCAAGAGGGGGAATAGCTGTTGGGCGGAATGAGCAGTTCTTC.

This clone was counted a few times. The genes are TRBV15 and TRBJ1-4; no clear D. V was shortened by 2 bases and J by 6 bases, with 22 bases between the two germline ends. This CDR3 has 18 residues. Germline lookup yields CDR1 LNHNV and CDR2 YYDKDF (reference sequence). The CDR3 DNA reads as TGTGCCACCAGCAGAAAAACCCGCGGAAGAACGGCGTATGAAAAACTGTTTTTT. Translation gives CATSRKTRGRTAYEKLFF.

This clone was counted between two and nine times. The chain employs TRBV5-1 and TRBJ2-7; D might be TRBD2 (6 bases). V lost 4 bases and J lost 2, with 16 bases in between. The V gene's germline CDR1 is SGHRS and CDR2 YFSETQ. The CDR3 sequence is 15 residues long. CDR3 residues: CASSQIGGTAYEQYF. CDR3 bases: TGCGCCAGCAGCCAAATCGGCGGGACCGCCTACGAGCAGTACTTC.

The chain joins TRBV6-6 to TRBJ1-5; D might be TRBD1 (6 bases). CDR1 is MNHNY, CDR2 SVGAGI, per germline (reference sequence). The CDR3 runs to 14 residues. The V gene lost 0 bases and the J gene lost 6 bases, with 9 bases spanning the gap. The CDR3 is CASSYSGGGQPQHF. CDR3 DNA sequence: TGTGCCAGCAGTTACTCAGGGGGGGGTCAGCCCCAGCATTTT.

The CDR3 DNA sequence: TGTGCCAGCAGTAGCCCGATCGGGGAGCTGTTTTTT. Its translation is CASSSPIGELFF. The V gene is TRBV6-5, the J gene TRBJ2-2; D is uncertain. V lost 5 bases and J lost 7, with 8 bases in between. The germline CDR1 and CDR2 sequences are MNHEY and SVGAGI. CDR3 size: 12 residues.

This clone was recorded a few times. The chain couples TRBV3-1 (or the pseudogene TRBV3-2) to TRBJ1-4, with 9 bases matching TRBD1. V lost 2 bases, J lost 8 bases, and 9 bases stayed unmatched. CDR3 length equals 16 residues. Germline V gives CDR1 LGHDT, CDR2 YNNKEL (reference sequence). CDR3 protein: CASSQSTPTGGEKLFF. The CDR3 nucleotides read TGTGCCAGCAGCCAATCAACACCGACAGGGGGGGAAAAACTGTTTTTT.

This chain connects TRBV11-2 to TRBJ1-5; no clear D gene. V lost 3 bases to trimming and J lost 4 bases, with 13 bases between them. The CDR3 extends over 15 amino acids. Germline V gene sequence: CDR1 SGHAT, CDR2 FQNNGV. The CDR3: CASSLRSGSNQPQHF. CDR3 bases: TGTGCCAGCAGCTTGAGATCGGGGTCGAATCAGCCCCAGCATTTT.

The V gene is TRBV7-3, the J gene TRBJ2-7; 7 nucleotides line up with TRBD2. There are 15 residues in the CDR3. Trimming at V came to 4 bases and at J to 3 bases, leaving 9 bases not matched to a gene. CDR1 is SGHTA and CDR2 is FQGTGA in the germline V gene. The CDR3 DNA reads as TGTGCCAGCAGCTGCTCCGGGACTACGAACTACGAGCAGTACTTC. Translated, it gives CASSCSGTTNYEQYF. The whole variable domain, remainder taken from reference TRBV7-3 and TRBJ2-7, is GAGVSQTPSNKVTEKGKYVELRCDPISGHTALYWYRQSLGQGPEFLIYFQGTGAADDSGLPNDRFFAVRPEGSVSTLKIQRTERGDSAVYLCASSCSGTTNYEQYFGPGTRLTVT.

The CDR3 sequence: CASSFSSGGFGTQYF. DNA of the CDR3: TGTGCCAGCAGCTTTTCCAGCGGGGGGTTTGGTACGCAGTATTTT. The chain combines TRBV7-9 with TRBJ2-3; TRBD2 matches 9 bases. The CDR3 consists of 15 residues. Losses at the gene ends were 3 bases for V and 8 bases for J; bases not matched to a gene: 9. The germline V gene has CDR1 SEHNR and CDR2 FQNEAQ (reference sequence).

V is TRBV18 and J is TRBJ1-1, with a weak D call TRBD1 (6 bases). Germline CDR1 is KGHSH and CDR2 is LQKENI. Trimming stripped 6 bases from V and 1 base from J, with 15 bases between. This CDR3 contains 15 residues. The DNA of the CDR3 is TGTGCCAGCTCTCCGGGGGGGCAGAAGAACACTGAAGCTTTCTTT. This gives the protein CASSPGGQKNTEAFF.